The clone carrying this TCR beta chain has more than one count but fewer than ten. Its specificity is not known. Researchers reported that TCR beta cDNA libraries carried unique molecular identifiers. From around 1 to 9.1 million T cells, roughly 0.5 million cDNA molecules were obtained. TCRdb processed the PCR reads anew with MiXCR; each CDR3 protein has one entry. The table lists a few hundred thousand distinct CDR3 sequences, approximately 45% of them singletons. The source of the sample is a study of post-analysis software for immune sequencing data. Across the study: Relapsing-remitting, secondary progressive and progressive-relapsing courses of multiple sclerosis were included.

The CDR3 runs 16 residues. Germline V gene lookup returns CDR1 SGHRS and CDR2 YFSETQ. Trimming left V 0 bases short and J 4 bases short, with 16 bases between. Study outcomes and limitations: Same-batch preparations were strongly co-clustered by F measure. Controls had lower frequencies than patients of a handful of TRBV segments, which included TRBV5-6, TRBV5-1 and TRBV20-1. Normalized Chao1 diversity was significantly lower in multiple sclerosis patients than in controls.

The sequence derives from a girl between 10 and 17 years old with multiple sclerosis. V usage is TRBV5-1 and J usage is TRBJ2-5; D perhaps matches TRBD1 (6 bases). Sequencing used blood. The DNA for the CDR3 is TGCGCCAGCAGCTTGGATGGGACACCGATGGGAGAGACCCAGTACTTC. Translating it yields CASSLDGTPMGETQYF.